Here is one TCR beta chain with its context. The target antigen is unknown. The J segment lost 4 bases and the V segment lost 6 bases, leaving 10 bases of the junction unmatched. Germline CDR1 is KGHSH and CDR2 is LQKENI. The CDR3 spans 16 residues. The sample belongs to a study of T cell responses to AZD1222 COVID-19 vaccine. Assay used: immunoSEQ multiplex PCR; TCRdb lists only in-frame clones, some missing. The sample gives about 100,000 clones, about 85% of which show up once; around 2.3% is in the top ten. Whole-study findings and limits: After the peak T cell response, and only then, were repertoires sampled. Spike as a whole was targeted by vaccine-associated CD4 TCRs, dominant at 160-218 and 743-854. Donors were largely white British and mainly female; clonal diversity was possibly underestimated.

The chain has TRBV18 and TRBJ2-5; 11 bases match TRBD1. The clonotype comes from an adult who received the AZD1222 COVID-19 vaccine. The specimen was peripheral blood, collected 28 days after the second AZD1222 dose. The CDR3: CASSESDRGHLETQYF. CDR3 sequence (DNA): TGTGCCAGCTCGGAATCGGACAGGGGGCATCTAGAGACCCAGTACTTC. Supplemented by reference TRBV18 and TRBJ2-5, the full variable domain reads NAGVMQNPRHLVRRRGQEARLRCSPMKGHSHVYWYRQLPEEGLKFMVYLQKENIIDESGMPKERFSAEFPKEGPSILRIQQVVRGDSAAYFCASSESDRGHLETQYFGPGTRLLVL.